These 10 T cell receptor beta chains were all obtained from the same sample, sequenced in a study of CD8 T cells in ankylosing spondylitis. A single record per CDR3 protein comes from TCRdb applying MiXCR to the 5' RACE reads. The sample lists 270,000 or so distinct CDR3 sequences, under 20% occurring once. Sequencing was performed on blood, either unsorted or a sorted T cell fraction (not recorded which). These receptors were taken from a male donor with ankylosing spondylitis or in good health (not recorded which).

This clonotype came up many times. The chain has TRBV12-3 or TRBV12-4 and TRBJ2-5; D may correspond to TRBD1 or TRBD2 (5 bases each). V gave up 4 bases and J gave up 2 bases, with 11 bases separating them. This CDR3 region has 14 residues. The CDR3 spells CASSSGTEQETQYF. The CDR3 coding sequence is TGTGCCAGCAGTTCAGGGACCGAGCAAGAGACCCAGTACTTC.

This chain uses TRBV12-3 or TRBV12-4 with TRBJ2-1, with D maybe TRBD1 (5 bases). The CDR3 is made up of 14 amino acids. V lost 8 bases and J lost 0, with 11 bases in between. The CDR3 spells CASEDTNSYNEQFF. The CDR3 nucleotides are TGTGCCAGCGAGGACACCAACTCCTACAATGAGCAGTTCTTC.

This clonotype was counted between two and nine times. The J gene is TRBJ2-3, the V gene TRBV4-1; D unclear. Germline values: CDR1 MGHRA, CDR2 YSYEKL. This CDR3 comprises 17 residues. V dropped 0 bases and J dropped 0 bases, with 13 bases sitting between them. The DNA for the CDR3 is TGCGCCAGCAGCCAAGAGGGAATCTTCGCTAGCACAGATACGCAGTATTTT. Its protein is CASSQEGIFASTDTQYF.

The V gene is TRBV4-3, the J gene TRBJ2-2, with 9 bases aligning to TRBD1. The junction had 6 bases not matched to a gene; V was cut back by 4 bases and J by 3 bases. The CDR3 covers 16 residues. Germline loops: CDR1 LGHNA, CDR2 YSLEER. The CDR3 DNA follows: TGCGCCAGCAGCCCCGGGACAGGGACGGACACCGGGGAGCTGTTTTTT. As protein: CASSPGTGTDTGELFF.

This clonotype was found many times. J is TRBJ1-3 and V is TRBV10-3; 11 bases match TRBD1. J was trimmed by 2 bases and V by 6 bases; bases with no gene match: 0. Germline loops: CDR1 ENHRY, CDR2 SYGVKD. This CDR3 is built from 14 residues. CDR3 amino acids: CAIRDRGPGNTIYF. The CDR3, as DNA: TGTGCCATCAGGGACAGGGGGCCTGGAAACACCATATATTTT.

CDR3 DNA: TGTGCCAGCAGCACCTTGGGGAATGGCCAAGAGACCCAGTACTTC. Residues: CASSTLGNGQETQYF. The V and J genes are TRBV7-2 and TRBJ2-5; unclear D gene. Germline V lookup: CDR1 SGHTA, CDR2 FQGNSA. V was pared by 5 bases and J by 1 base, with 14 bases between. The CDR3 contains 15 residues.

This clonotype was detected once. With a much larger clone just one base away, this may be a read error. CDR3 protein: CASTTSTSGFSGSYNEQFF. DNA for the CDR3: TGTGCCAGCACAACTTCGACTAGCGGGTTCTCAGGCTCCTACAATGAGCAGTTCTTC. The V gene is TRBV11-1, the J gene TRBJ2-1; 10 nucleotides agree with TRBD2. Per germline, CDR1 SGHAT and CDR2 FQDESV (reference sequence). The CDR3 length is 19 residues. Unmatched junction bases numbered 15, after V lost 7 bases and J lost 0 bases.

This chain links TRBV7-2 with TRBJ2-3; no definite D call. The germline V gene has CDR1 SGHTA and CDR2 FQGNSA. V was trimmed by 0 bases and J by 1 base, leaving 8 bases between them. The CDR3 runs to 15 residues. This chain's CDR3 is CASSLALTGTDTQYF. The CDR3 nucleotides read TGTGCCAGCAGCTTAGCGTTAACAGGCACAGATACGCAGTATTTT.

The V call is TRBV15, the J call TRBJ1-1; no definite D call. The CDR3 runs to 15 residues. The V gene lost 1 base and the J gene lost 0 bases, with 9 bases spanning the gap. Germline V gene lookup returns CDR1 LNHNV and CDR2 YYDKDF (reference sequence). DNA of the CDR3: TGTGCCACCAGCAGAGTTCGGACGTTGAACACTGAAGCTTTCTTT. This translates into CATSRVRTLNTEAFF.

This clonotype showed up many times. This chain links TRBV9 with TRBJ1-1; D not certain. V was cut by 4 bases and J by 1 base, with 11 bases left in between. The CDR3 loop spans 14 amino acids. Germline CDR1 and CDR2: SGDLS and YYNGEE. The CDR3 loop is CASSPETGNTEAFF. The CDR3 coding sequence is TGTGCCAGCAGCCCAGAGACGGGGAACACTGAAGCTTTCTTT.